Given below is one TCR beta chain in context. These data belong to a study of CD4 T cell repertoires in COVID-19. At the level of the study: After roughly 10 days of IL-2 expansion, CFSE-low cells were relabeled and restimulated with other coronavirus spikes.

V lost 2 bases and J lost 5, with 23 bases in between. The CDR3 consists of 17 residues. CDR1 SGHKS and CDR2 YYEKEE come from the germline V gene (reference sequence). No culture step preceded sequencing of the ex vivo isolated memory T cells. TCRdb's copy holds only in-frame clones and misses some; the assay was immunoSEQ multiplex PCR. Of over 75,000 clones in the sample, approximately 83% were seen once. Here the sequenced sample was CD4+ T cells from peripheral blood, taken after recovery from COVID-19. This sequence joins TRBV5-5 and TRBJ2-7; D unresolved. The clonotype was recovered from a human donor who had COVID-19. This CDR3 reads CASSFGATPSLVNEQYF. The CDR3 DNA reads TGTGCCAGCAGCTTTGGTGCCACACCCTCCTTGGTGAACGAGCAGTACTTC.